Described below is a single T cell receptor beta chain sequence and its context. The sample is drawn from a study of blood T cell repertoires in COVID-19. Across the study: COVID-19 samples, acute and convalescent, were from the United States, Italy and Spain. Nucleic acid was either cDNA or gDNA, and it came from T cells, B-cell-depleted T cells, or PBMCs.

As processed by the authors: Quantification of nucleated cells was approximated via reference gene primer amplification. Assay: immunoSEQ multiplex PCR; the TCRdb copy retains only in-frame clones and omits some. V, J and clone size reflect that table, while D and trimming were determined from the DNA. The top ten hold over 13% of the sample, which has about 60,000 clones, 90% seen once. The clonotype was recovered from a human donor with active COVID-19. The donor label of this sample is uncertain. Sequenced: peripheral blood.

The CDR3 protein is CASSYGLASADTQYF. Written as DNA, the CDR3 is TGTGCCAGCAGCTACGGACTAGCAAGCGCAGATACGCAGTATTTT. The V call is TRBV7-3, the J call TRBJ2-3, with 8 positions matching TRBD2. V dropped 4 bases and J dropped 4; count of bases not matched to a gene: 7. Germline V gene lookup returns CDR1 SGHTA and CDR2 FQGTGA. The CDR3 consists of 15 residues.